This T cell receptor beta chain was recorded in a study of shared clonotypes between healthy human individuals. Study as a whole: In total, the donors were two women and a few men aged 18 to 49. Study-wide findings and caveats: Naive CD4 clonotype sharing across a handful of donors was 4.5% to 6%. Generation probabilities were higher for clonotypes shared across all four sorted-subset donors than for unshared ones.

On this clone itself: The antigen remains unidentified.

Deep-level running was used for the assay. Profiling relied on immunoSEQ multiplex PCR, and the TCRdb table lists in-frame clones only, not all of them. The profile covers about 2 million clones, with over 85% appearing a single time and 0.13% taken by the ten largest. Trimming took off 4 bases at V and 10 bases at J, with 11 bases between the two ends. Germline assignment: CDR1 ENHRY and CDR2 SYGVKD. The length of the CDR3 is 13 residues. Sequencing was performed on naive CD4+ T cells sorted from blood. As for subset: CD45RA+ positively selected. The source of this sequence is a man aged 18 to 30 in good health. The chain uses TRBV10-3 and TRBJ1-6, with a possible D match to TRBD1 (6 bases). CDR3 bases: TGTGCCATCAGTGCACAGGGAGGATCACCCCTCCACTTT. It yields the protein CAISAQGGSPLHF.